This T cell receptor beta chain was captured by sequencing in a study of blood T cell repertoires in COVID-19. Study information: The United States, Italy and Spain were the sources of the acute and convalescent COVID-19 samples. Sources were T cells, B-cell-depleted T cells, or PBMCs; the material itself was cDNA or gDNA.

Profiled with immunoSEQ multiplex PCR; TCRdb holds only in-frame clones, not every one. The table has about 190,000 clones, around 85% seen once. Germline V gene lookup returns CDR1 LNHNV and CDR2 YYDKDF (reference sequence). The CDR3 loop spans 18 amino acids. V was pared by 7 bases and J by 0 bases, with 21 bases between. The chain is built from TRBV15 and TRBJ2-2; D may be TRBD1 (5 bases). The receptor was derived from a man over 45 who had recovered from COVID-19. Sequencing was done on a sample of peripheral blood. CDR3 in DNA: TGTGCCACCACAGGCTGGGGCAGCCGAACAGCGAACACCGGGGAGCTGTTTTTT. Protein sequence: CATTGWGSRTANTGELFF. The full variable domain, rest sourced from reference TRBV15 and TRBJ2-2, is DAMVIQNPRYQVTQFGKPVTLSCSQTLNHNVMYWYQQKSSQAPKLLFHYYDKDFNNEADTPDNFQSRRPNTSFCFLDIRSPGLGDTAMYLCATTGWGSRTANTGELFFGEGSRLTVL.